The TCR beta chain described here comes from a study of blood T cell repertoires in COVID-19. Study summary: T cells, B-cell-depleted T cells, or PBMCs supplied cDNA or gDNA.

As handled by the study authors: Reference gene primer amplification gave nucleated cell count estimates. Libraries were prepared by immunoSEQ multiplex PCR; TCRdb keeps only in-frame clonotypes and omits some of them. That table gives V, J and clone size, and the DNA gave D and trimming. This table has about 220,000 clones, roughly 90% appearing once. The CDR3 consists of 15 residues. CDR1 and CDR2 from the germline V gene are SGDLS and YYNGEE. V was pared by 0 bases and J by 5 bases, with 4 bases of the junction left unmatched. This clone was detected a few times. Participants reported their clinical history, and cohort assignment relied on those reports.

The V call is TRBV9, the J call TRBJ1-5, with 8 bases identical to TRBD1. The sequencing input was PBMCs or T cells enriched from blood (not recorded which). The receptor comes from a woman in her 30s who had recovered from COVID-19. DNA of the CDR3: TGTGCCAGCAGCGTAGGACAGGGGAGAGATCAGCCCCAGCATTTT. Translating gives CASSVGQGRDQPQHF. The entire variable domain, with the rest obtained from reference TRBV9 and TRBJ1-5, is as follows: DSGVTQTPKHLITATGQRVTLRCSPRSGDLSVYWYQQSLDQGLQFLIQYYNGEERAKGNILERFSAQQFPDLHSELNLSSLELGDSALYFCASSVGQGRDQPQHFGDGTRLSIL.